These T cell receptor beta chains were read from a single sample in a study of CD8 T cells in Susac syndrome. TCRdb re-analysed the immunoSEQ multiplex PCR reads in MiXCR, keeping a single row per CDR3 protein. The sample lists some 160,000 distinct CDR3 sequences; roughly 96% were seen once. Sequencing was performed on CD8+ T cells from PBMCs. The receptor source for this set is a human donor with multiple sclerosis. CDR3s include the opening cysteine and the closing phenylalanine or tryptophan. The order of the fields is D gene, J gene, V gene, clone size, CDR3 protein, CDR3 DNA. The D gene is left open where the match is weak. The size entry is marked missing in some rows and otherwise reads once, few, many or a size class.

d_call: -; j_call: TRBJ2-5; v_call: TRBV9; clone_size: -; cdr3_aa: CASRGAGETQYF; cdr3_nt: TGTGCCAGCAGAGGCGCAGGAGAGACCCAGTACTTC
d_call: -; j_call: TRBJ2-2; v_call: TRBV24-1; clone_size: -; cdr3_aa: CATSTGAGELFF; cdr3_nt: TGTGCCACCTCAACCGGTGCCGGGGAGCTGTTTTTT
d_call: TRBD2; j_call: TRBJ2-5; v_call: TRBV13; clone_size: -; cdr3_aa: CASSWREGIETQYF; cdr3_nt: TGTGCCAGCAGCTGGCGGGAGGGCATCGAGACCCAGTACTTC
d_call: TRBD2; j_call: TRBJ2-2; v_call: TRBV30; clone_size: -; cdr3_aa: CAWKRGTNTGELFF; cdr3_nt: TGTGCCTGGAAGCGGGGTACGAACACCGGGGAGCTGTTTTTT
d_call: -; j_call: TRBJ2-7; v_call: TRBV7-3; clone_size: -; cdr3_aa: CASGTGRGYEQYF; cdr3_nt: TGTGCCAGCGGTACGGGCAGGGGATACGAGCAGTACTTC
d_call: -; j_call: TRBJ2-5; v_call: TRBV11-2; clone_size: -; cdr3_aa: CASSLVSGELMQETQYF; cdr3_nt: TGTGCCAGCAGCTTAGTATCCGGGGAGCTAATGCAAGAGACCCAGTACTTC
d_call: TRBD2; j_call: TRBJ2-1; v_call: TRBV14; clone_size: once; cdr3_aa: CASSPQRGSGIEYNEQFF; cdr3_nt: TGTGCCAGCAGCCCCCAACGGGGGAGCGGGATTGAGTACAATGAGCAGTTCTTC
d_call: TRBD2; j_call: TRBJ2-7; v_call: TRBV6-2/TRBV6-3; clone_size: -; cdr3_aa: CASLGEGPYEQYF; cdr3_nt: TGTGCCAGCCTGGGGGAGGGGCCCTACGAGCAGTACTTC
d_call: TRBD1; j_call: TRBJ1-2; v_call: TRBV20-1; clone_size: -; cdr3_aa: CSARALPGQGGTGYGYTF; cdr3_nt: TGCAGTGCTAGAGCACTACCGGGACAGGGGGGGACAGGCTATGGCTACACCTTC
d_call: TRBD1; j_call: TRBJ2-7; v_call: TRBV29-1; clone_size: -; cdr3_aa: CSVEDPHRGSPYEQYF; cdr3_nt: TGCAGCGTTGAAGATCCCCACAGGGGTTCGCCCTACGAGCAGTACTTC
d_call: -; j_call: TRBJ1-1; v_call: TRBV29-1; clone_size: -; cdr3_aa: CSGTQGGEAFF; cdr3_nt: TGCAGCGGGACTCAGGGAGGGGAAGCTTTCTTT
d_call: -; j_call: TRBJ2-4; v_call: TRBV20-1; clone_size: -; cdr3_aa: CSARAGLVKNIQYF; cdr3_nt: TGCAGTGCTAGAGCAGGGTTGGTCAAAAACATTCAGTACTTC
d_call: TRBD1; j_call: TRBJ2-1; v_call: TRBV5-6; clone_size: -; cdr3_aa: CASTPQGANEQFF; cdr3_nt: TGTGCCAGCACCCCTCAGGGGGCGAATGAGCAGTTCTTC
d_call: -; j_call: TRBJ2-7; v_call: TRBV9; clone_size: -; cdr3_aa: CASSAPKGEGQVHYEQYF; cdr3_nt: TGTGCCAGCAGCGCCCCGAAAGGTGAGGGGCAGGTGCACTACGAGCAGTACTTC
d_call: -; j_call: TRBJ1-1; v_call: TRBV13; clone_size: -; cdr3_aa: CASSPQRANTEAFF; cdr3_nt: TGTGCCAGCAGCCCCCAACGGGCGAACACTGAAGCTTTCTTT
d_call: -; j_call: TRBJ1-2; v_call: TRBV3-1; clone_size: -; cdr3_aa: CASSPRAGGARGDYTF; cdr3_nt: TGTGCCAGCAGCCCCCGGGCTGGGGGGGCCCGAGGGGACTACACCTTC
d_call: -; j_call: TRBJ2-1; v_call: TRBV3-1; clone_size: -; cdr3_aa: CASSRSGPGLEQFF; cdr3_nt: TGTGCCAGCAGCCGGAGCGGGCCGGGCCTTGAGCAGTTCTTC
d_call: -; j_call: TRBJ1-1; v_call: TRBV3-1; clone_size: -; cdr3_aa: CASSQGALGTEAFF; cdr3_nt: TGTGCCAGCAGCCAAGGGGCTCTTGGCACTGAAGCTTTCTTT
d_call: TRBD2; j_call: TRBJ2-3; v_call: TRBV27; clone_size: -; cdr3_aa: CASSLAGVADTQYF; cdr3_nt: TGTGCCAGCAGTTTAGCGGGGGTAGCAGATACGCAGTATTTT
d_call: -; j_call: TRBJ2-5; v_call: TRBV27; clone_size: -; cdr3_aa: CATKATALQGETQYF; cdr3_nt: TGTGCCACCAAGGCCACAGCCTTACAAGGGGAGACCCAGTACTTC
d_call: TRBD2; j_call: TRBJ2-5; v_call: TRBV2; clone_size: -; cdr3_aa: CASSELAGGRETQYF; cdr3_nt: TGTGCCAGCAGTGAACTAGCGGGGGGGCGTGAGACCCAGTACTTC
d_call: -; j_call: TRBJ2-5; v_call: TRBV6-5; clone_size: -; cdr3_aa: CASSYSNGPQETQYF; cdr3_nt: TGTGCCAGCAGTTACTCGAATGGCCCCCAAGAGACCCAGTACTTC
d_call: -; j_call: TRBJ1-2; v_call: TRBV5-4; clone_size: few; cdr3_aa: CASSLAGGNYGYTF; cdr3_nt: TGTGCCAGCAGCTTGGCTGGGGGGAACTATGGCTACACCTTC